This T cell receptor beta chain emerged from a study of early T cells in non-severe SARS-CoV-2 infection. TCRdb re-called the 5' RACE reads with MiXCR, one entry per CDR3 protein. The sample lists over 50,000 distinct CDR3 sequences, roughly 12% occurring once. At least ten counts were recorded for this clonotype. V gave up 4 bases and J gave up 8 bases, with 11 bases separating them. This CDR3 region has 12 residues. CDR1 is SQVTM, CDR2 ANQGSEA, per germline. V and J are TRBV29-1 and TRBJ1-4; D not resolved. The clonotype was recovered from an adult who was a healthcare worker with PCR-confirmed SARS-CoV-2 infection or an uninfected control (not recorded which). The sample consisted of whole blood. CDR3: CSVAKTGEKLFF. The CDR3 DNA is TGCAGCGTTGCCAAGACCGGGGAAAAACTGTTTTTT.